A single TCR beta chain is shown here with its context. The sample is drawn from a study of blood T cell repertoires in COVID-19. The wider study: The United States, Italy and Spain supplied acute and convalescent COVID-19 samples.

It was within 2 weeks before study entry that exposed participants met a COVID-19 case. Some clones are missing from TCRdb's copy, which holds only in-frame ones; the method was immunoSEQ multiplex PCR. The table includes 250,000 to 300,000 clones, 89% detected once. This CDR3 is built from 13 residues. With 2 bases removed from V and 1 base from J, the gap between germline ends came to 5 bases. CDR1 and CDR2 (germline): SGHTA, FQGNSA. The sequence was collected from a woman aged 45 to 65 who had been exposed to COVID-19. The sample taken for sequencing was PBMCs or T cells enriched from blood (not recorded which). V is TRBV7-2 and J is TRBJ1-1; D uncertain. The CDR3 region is CASSLLPNTEAFF. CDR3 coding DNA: TGTGCCAGCAGCTTACTTCCGAACACTGAAGCTTTCTTT.